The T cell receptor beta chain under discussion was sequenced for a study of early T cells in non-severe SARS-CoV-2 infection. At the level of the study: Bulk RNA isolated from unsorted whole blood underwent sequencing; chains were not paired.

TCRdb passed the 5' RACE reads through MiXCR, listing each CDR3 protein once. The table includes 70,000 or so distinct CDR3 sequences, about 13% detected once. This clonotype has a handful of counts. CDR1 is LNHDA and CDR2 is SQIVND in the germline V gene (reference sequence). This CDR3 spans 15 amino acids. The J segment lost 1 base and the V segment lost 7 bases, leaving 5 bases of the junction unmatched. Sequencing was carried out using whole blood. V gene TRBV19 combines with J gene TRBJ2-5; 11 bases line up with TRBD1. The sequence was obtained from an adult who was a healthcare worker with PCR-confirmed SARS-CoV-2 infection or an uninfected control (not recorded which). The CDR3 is CASTLGTGGQETQYF. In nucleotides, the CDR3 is TGTGCCAGTACGCTTGGGACAGGGGGCCAAGAGACCCAGTACTTC.